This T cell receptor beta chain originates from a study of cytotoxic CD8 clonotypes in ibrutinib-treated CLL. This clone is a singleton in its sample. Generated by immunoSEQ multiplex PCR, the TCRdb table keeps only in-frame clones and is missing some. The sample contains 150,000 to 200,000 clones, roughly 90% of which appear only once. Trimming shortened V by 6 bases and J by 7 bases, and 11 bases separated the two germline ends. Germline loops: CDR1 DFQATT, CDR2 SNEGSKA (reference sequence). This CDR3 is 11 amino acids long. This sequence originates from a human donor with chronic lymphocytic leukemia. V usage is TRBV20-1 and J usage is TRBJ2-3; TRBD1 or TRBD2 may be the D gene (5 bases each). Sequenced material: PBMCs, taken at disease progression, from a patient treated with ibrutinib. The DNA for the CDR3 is TGCAGTGCGGGGGAGAAGTATACGCAGTATTTT. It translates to CSAGEKYTQYF.